The text below deals with one T cell receptor (beta chain). Its antigen is currently unknown. The record originates from a study of T cell responses to AZD1222 COVID-19 vaccine. Study observations and caveats: Dominant CD4 TCR responses targeted spike regions 160-218 and 743-854. There were mostly white British donors and more females than males, and clonal diversity was possibly underestimated. Sampled repertoires all dated from after the peak T cell response.

The V gene's germline CDR1 is WNHNN and CDR2 SYGVQD (reference sequence). V lost 0 bases, J lost 7 bases, and 12 bases lay in between. The CDR3 runs to 14 residues. Clones were sequenced by immunoSEQ multiplex PCR, and TCRdb holds only the in-frame ones, with some missing. The sample has 90,000 to 120,000 clones; approximately 87% are singletons. The origin of this receptor is an adult in good health. The sequencing used peripheral blood, collected on day 0 of AZD1222 vaccination. This sequence joins TRBV10-1 and TRBJ1-2, with a possible D match to TRBD1 (6 bases). CDR3 coding DNA: TGCGCCAGCAGTGAGTCGCCGCAGGGGCGTGGCTACACCTTC. Its protein is CASSESPQGRGYTF.